The 25 T cell receptor beta chains listed next were all sequenced from one sample in a study of early T cells in non-severe SARS-CoV-2 infection. TCRdb used MiXCR to reprocess the 5' RACE reads, holding one entry per CDR3 protein. The repertoire includes 51,000 or so distinct CDR3 sequences, about 10% of them detected once, and less than 15% sits in the top ten. The sequencing input was whole blood. These receptors all come from an adult who was a healthcare worker with PCR-confirmed SARS-CoV-2 infection or an uninfected control (not recorded which).

This clonotype was found many times. The chain uses TRBV24-1 and TRBJ2-1, with no clear D. The CDR3 contains 12 residues. Trimming pared 1 base from V and 5 bases from J, leaving 2 bases between. Germline V gene sequence: CDR1 KGHDR, CDR2 SFDVKD. The CDR3 region has the DNA TGTGCCACCAGTGATTTTAACAATGAGCAGTTCTTC. Translating gives CATSDFNNEQFF.

In this sample, this clonotype turned up a few times. This sequence joins TRBV6-5 and TRBJ2-5, with D perhaps matching TRBD1 or TRBD2 (6 bases each). The germline V gene has CDR1 MNHEY and CDR2 SVGAGI. The ends were cut back, 6 bases at V and 7 bases at J, with 15 bases in the middle. The CDR3 extends over 13 amino acids. The CDR3: CASRDGGLGTQYF. CDR3 in DNA: TGTGCCAGCAGGGACGGGGGCCTCGGGACCCAGTACTTC.

V usage is TRBV7-2 and J usage is TRBJ2-7, with TRBD1 matching over 7 bases. The CDR3 length is 14 residues. Germline V CDR1 and CDR2: SGHTA, FQGNSA. Trimming cost V 3 bases and J 2 bases; bases outside gene matches: 4. The CDR3 nucleotides are TGTGCCAGCAGCTTCCGGGACAGAGCCTACGAGCAGTACTTC. This gives the protein CASSFRDRAYEQYF.

This rearrangement joins TRBV7-2 to TRBJ2-3; 16 bases match TRBD2. Germline V lookup: CDR1 SGHTA, CDR2 FQGNSA. CDR3 length: 20 residues. V shed 5 bases and J 2 bases; nucleotides not matched to a gene: 13. The CDR3 DNA sequence: TGTGCCAGCAGCCACCCCGGGACTAGCGGGAGGGATCTTAACACAGATACGCAGTATTTT. Protein product: CASSHPGTSGRDLNTDTQYF.

The chain is built from TRBV29-1 and TRBJ2-2; TRBD2 agrees at 9 bases. V lost 0 bases, J lost 2 bases, and 4 bases stayed unmatched. Germline lookup yields CDR1 SQVTM and CDR2 ANQGSEA. The CDR3 consists of 16 residues. The CDR3 nucleotides read TGCAGCGTTGAAGATCCTAGCGGGGAAAACACCGGGGAGCTGTTTTTT. The encoded protein is CSVEDPSGENTGELFF.

This clonotype was found a few times. The gene calls are TRBV20-1 and TRBJ2-2; 11 nucleotides line up with TRBD2. J was trimmed by 0 bases and V by 3 bases; bases with no gene match: 3. This CDR3 spans 16 amino acids. The V gene's germline CDR1 is DFQATT and CDR2 SNEGSKA (reference sequence). CDR3: CSASPSGGSNTGELFF. CDR3 nucleotides: TGCAGTGCTAGTCCTAGCGGGGGGTCGAACACCGGGGAGCTGTTTTTT.

This clonotype came up many times. The rearrangement uses TRBV11-3 and TRBJ2-1, with unresolved D. CDR1 and CDR2 (germline): SGHNT, YENEEA. The V end lost 1 base, the J end lost 0 bases, and 7 bases lay between the germline ends. This CDR3 region has 15 residues. CDR3 bases: TGTGCCAGCAGCTTAGCCCTGAGCTCCTACAATGAGCAGTTCTTC. Translated: CASSLALSSYNEQFF.

This clonotype was recorded a few times. V gene TRBV4-2 combines with J gene TRBJ2-7, with D perhaps TRBD1 (5 bases). Germline CDR1 LGHNA, CDR2 YNFKEQ. Deletions cut 1 base from V and 3 bases from J, with 7 bases between. The CDR3 has 13 amino acids. In DNA, the CDR3 is TGTGCCAGCAGCCAAGGCAGGGTCTACGAGCAGTACTTC. Its protein product is CASSQGRVYEQYF.

This rearrangement joins TRBV27 to TRBJ1-1; perhaps TRBD1 as D (5 bases). CDR3 length equals 14 residues. Germline V gene lookup returns CDR1 MNHEY and CDR2 SMNVEV (reference sequence). Trimming stripped 4 bases from V and 4 bases from J, with 13 bases between. The CDR3 coding sequence is TGTGCCAGCAGTTGGTCGAGGGGTAGCACTGAAGCTTTCTTT. Protein sequence: CASSWSRGSTEAFF.

This clonotype was found many times. The chain is built from TRBV6-4 and TRBJ2-2, with TRBD2 matching over 7 bases. The length of the CDR3 is 16 residues. Germline values: CDR1 MRHNA, CDR2 SNTAGT. V lost 6 bases, J lost 5 bases, and 12 bases stayed unmatched. The CDR3 here is CASSDRAGEDTGELFF. The CDR3 nucleotides read TGTGCCAGCAGCGACCGTGCGGGGGAAGATACCGGGGAGCTGTTTTTT.

This clonotype came up many times. Written as DNA, the CDR3 is TGCAGTGCTAACCCGACAGGGAGAATTGGGAACACTGAAGCTTTCTTT. Translated: CSANPTGRIGNTEAFF. This rearrangement joins TRBV20-1 to TRBJ1-1, with TRBD1 matching 7 bases. Germline V gene lookup returns CDR1 DFQATT and CDR2 SNEGSKA (reference sequence). This CDR3 has 16 residues. Losses at the gene ends were 4 bases for V and 1 base for J; bases not matched to a gene: 12.

On this clonotype itself: A clone one base away is much larger, so this may be a read error. The chain is built from TRBV4-2 and TRBJ2-6; the D gene is possibly TRBD1 (5 bases). Germline assignment: CDR1 LGHNA and CDR2 YNFKEQ. The CDR3 loop spans 14 amino acids. CDR3 residues: CVSSSGIGANVLTF. CDR3 in DNA: TGTGTCAGCAGTTCAGGGATCGGGGCCAACGTCCTGACTTTC.

At least ten counts were recorded for this clonotype. V gene TRBV6-2 or TRBV6-3 combines with J gene TRBJ2-4, with unresolved D. This CDR3 is 12 amino acids long. V shed 6 bases and J shed 1 base, with 4 bases lying between them. Germline V gives CDR1 MNHEY, CDR2 SVGEGT. The CDR3 here is CASRTAKNIQYF. DNA for the CDR3: TGTGCCAGCAGAACGGCCAAAAACATTCAGTACTTC.

The V gene is TRBV20-1, the J gene TRBJ2-5; D is uncertain. This CDR3 is built from 13 residues. With 4 bases removed from V and 2 bases from J, the gap between germline ends came to 11 bases. CDR1 and CDR2 (germline): DFQATT, SNEGSKA (reference sequence). In nucleotides, the CDR3 is TGCAGTGCTACGTCGGGCGCACAAGAGACCCAGTACTTC. This translates into CSATSGAQETQYF.

This clonotype was counted at least ten times. The rearrangement uses TRBV6-5 and TRBJ1-3; D call uncertain. The CDR3 totals 13 residues. The germline gives CDR1 MNHEY, CDR2 SVGAGI. The germline V and J ends were trimmed by 4 bases and 11 bases, with 15 bases remaining between them. The CDR3 loop reads CASSSRTVGPIYF. CDR3 in DNA: TGTGCCAGCAGTTCCAGGACGGTTGGCCCCATATATTTT.

This clonotype showed up just a few times. The V call is TRBV6-2 or TRBV6-3, the J call TRBJ2-3; 7 bases fit TRBD2. Germline CDR1 MNHEY, CDR2 SVGEGT. J gave up 1 base and V 1 base, and 2 bases lay outside the gene matches. The CDR3 has 15 residues. In DNA, the CDR3 is TGTGCCAGCAGTTACTTCGCGGGAGGCACAGATACGCAGTATTTT. As protein: CASSYFAGGTDTQYF.

The chain has TRBV29-1 and TRBJ2-1; a possible D gene is TRBD2 (5 bases). The CDR3 consists of 16 residues. Between the trimmed V and J ends, which lost 1 base and 0 bases, there was a span of 13 bases. Germline CDR1 and CDR2: SQVTM and ANQGSEA. CDR3 residues: CSVEGRTQDSYNEQFF. CDR3 coding DNA: TGCAGCGTTGAAGGTAGGACTCAAGACTCCTACAATGAGCAGTTCTTC.

This clonotype was observed many times. The chain joins TRBV4-3 to TRBJ1-2, with no clear D. Germline lookup yields CDR1 LGHNA and CDR2 YSLEER. This CDR3 region has 15 residues. Trimming pared 1 base from V and 8 bases from J, leaving 17 bases between. Written as DNA, the CDR3 is TGCGCCAGCAGCCAAGGTTCCCTCACCCGGTGGGGCTACACCTTC. Translation gives CASSQGSLTRWGYTF.

This clonotype was seen only a few times. J is TRBJ2-1 and V is TRBV7-9; 9 bases map to TRBD2. V gave up 1 base and J gave up 6 bases; unmatched junction bases: 7. Germline lookup yields CDR1 SEHNR and CDR2 FQNEAQ (reference sequence). The CDR3 covers 16 residues. The CDR3 reads CASSLGGRASRNEQFF. The CDR3 DNA is TGTGCCAGCAGCTTAGGCGGGAGGGCCTCCCGCAATGAGCAGTTCTTC.

This clonotype has at least ten counts. The rearrangement uses TRBV20-1 and TRBJ2-5; D is uncertain. Germline V gives CDR1 DFQATT, CDR2 SNEGSKA (reference sequence). The V end lost 3 bases, the J end lost 5 bases, and 7 bases lay between the germline ends. There are 11 residues in the CDR3. The CDR3 bases are TGCAGTGCTAGGGGATTGGAGACCCAGTACTTC. Translating gives CSARGLETQYF.

The sample holds many counts of this clonotype. The V and J genes are TRBV29-1 and TRBJ2-5; D gene uncertain. The germline gives CDR1 SQVTM, CDR2 ANQGSEA. The CDR3 runs to 12 residues. Trimming removed 1 base from V and 3 bases from J, with 6 bases in between. The DNA for the CDR3 is TGCAGCGTTGAAGGCAGAAAAGAGACCCAGTACTTC. Its translation: CSVEGRKETQYF. The complete variable domain, with remaining parts taken from reference TRBV29-1 and TRBJ2-5, reads SAVISQKPSRDICQRGTSLTIQCQVDSQVTMMFWYRQQPGQSLTLIATANQGSEATYESGFVIDKFPISRPNLTFSTLTVSNMSPEDSSIYLCSVEGRKETQYFGPGTRLLVL.

This clonotype has at least ten counts. This rearrangement joins TRBV20-1 to TRBJ2-2, with 13 nucleotides matching TRBD2. From germline, CDR1 is DFQATT and CDR2 SNEGSKA (reference sequence). CDR3 length equals 14 residues. Unmatched junction bases numbered 2, after V lost 6 bases and J lost 4 bases. CDR3: CSAGLAGVTGELFF. The CDR3 DNA reads TGCAGTGCCGGACTAGCGGGGGTCACCGGGGAGCTGTTTTTT.

This clonotype was found many times. This chain joins TRBV4-1 and TRBJ2-1, with 10 bases that match TRBD2. The trim removed 0 bases at V and 11 bases at J, leaving 10 bases unmatched. CDR3 length: 16 amino acids. Germline V gene data show CDR1 as MGHRA and CDR2 as YSYEKL. This CDR3 is CASSQDESAGGRKQFF. CDR3 DNA sequence: TGCGCCAGCAGCCAAGATGAGTCAGCGGGAGGGCGAAAGCAGTTCTTC.

This chain connects TRBV4-3 to TRBJ1-6; D unclear. The CDR3 spans 18 residues. The germline V and J ends were trimmed by 0 bases and 0 bases, with 12 bases remaining between them. Looked up from germline, CDR1 is LGHNA and CDR2 is YSLEER. CDR3 protein: CASSQDPGKSSYNSPLHF. The CDR3 DNA is TGCGCCAGCAGCCAAGACCCCGGTAAAAGCTCCTATAATTCACCCCTCCACTTT.

This clonotype was observed many times. The chain carries TRBV5-4 and TRBJ2-1; TRBD1 is a possible D gene (6 bases). Trimming cost V 0 bases and J 5 bases, with 15 bases left between them. The germline V gene has CDR1 SGHNT and CDR2 YYREEE (reference sequence). This CDR3 has 16 residues. CDR3 sequence: CASSLGGQRRDNEQFF. The CDR3 coding sequence is TGTGCCAGCAGCTTGGGAGGACAGCGGAGAGACAATGAGCAGTTCTTC.